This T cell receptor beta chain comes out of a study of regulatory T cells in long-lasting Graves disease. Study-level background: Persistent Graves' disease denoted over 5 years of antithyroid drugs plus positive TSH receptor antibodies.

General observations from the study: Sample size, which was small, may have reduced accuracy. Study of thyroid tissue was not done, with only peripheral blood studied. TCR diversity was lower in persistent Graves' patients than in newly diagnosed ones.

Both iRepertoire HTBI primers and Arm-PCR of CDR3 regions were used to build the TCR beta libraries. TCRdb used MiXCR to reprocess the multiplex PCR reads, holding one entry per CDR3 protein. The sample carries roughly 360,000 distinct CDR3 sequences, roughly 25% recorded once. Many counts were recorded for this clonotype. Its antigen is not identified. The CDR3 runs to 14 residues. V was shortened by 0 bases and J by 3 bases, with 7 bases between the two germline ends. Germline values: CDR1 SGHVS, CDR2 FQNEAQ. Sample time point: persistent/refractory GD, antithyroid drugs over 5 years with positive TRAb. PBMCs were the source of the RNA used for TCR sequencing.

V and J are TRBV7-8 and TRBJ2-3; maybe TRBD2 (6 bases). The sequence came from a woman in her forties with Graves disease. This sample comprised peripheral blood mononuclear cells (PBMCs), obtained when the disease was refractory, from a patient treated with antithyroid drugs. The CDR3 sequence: CASSLAGGTDTQYF. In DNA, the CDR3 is TGTGCCAGCAGCTTAGCGGGAGGTACAGATACGCAGTATTTT.